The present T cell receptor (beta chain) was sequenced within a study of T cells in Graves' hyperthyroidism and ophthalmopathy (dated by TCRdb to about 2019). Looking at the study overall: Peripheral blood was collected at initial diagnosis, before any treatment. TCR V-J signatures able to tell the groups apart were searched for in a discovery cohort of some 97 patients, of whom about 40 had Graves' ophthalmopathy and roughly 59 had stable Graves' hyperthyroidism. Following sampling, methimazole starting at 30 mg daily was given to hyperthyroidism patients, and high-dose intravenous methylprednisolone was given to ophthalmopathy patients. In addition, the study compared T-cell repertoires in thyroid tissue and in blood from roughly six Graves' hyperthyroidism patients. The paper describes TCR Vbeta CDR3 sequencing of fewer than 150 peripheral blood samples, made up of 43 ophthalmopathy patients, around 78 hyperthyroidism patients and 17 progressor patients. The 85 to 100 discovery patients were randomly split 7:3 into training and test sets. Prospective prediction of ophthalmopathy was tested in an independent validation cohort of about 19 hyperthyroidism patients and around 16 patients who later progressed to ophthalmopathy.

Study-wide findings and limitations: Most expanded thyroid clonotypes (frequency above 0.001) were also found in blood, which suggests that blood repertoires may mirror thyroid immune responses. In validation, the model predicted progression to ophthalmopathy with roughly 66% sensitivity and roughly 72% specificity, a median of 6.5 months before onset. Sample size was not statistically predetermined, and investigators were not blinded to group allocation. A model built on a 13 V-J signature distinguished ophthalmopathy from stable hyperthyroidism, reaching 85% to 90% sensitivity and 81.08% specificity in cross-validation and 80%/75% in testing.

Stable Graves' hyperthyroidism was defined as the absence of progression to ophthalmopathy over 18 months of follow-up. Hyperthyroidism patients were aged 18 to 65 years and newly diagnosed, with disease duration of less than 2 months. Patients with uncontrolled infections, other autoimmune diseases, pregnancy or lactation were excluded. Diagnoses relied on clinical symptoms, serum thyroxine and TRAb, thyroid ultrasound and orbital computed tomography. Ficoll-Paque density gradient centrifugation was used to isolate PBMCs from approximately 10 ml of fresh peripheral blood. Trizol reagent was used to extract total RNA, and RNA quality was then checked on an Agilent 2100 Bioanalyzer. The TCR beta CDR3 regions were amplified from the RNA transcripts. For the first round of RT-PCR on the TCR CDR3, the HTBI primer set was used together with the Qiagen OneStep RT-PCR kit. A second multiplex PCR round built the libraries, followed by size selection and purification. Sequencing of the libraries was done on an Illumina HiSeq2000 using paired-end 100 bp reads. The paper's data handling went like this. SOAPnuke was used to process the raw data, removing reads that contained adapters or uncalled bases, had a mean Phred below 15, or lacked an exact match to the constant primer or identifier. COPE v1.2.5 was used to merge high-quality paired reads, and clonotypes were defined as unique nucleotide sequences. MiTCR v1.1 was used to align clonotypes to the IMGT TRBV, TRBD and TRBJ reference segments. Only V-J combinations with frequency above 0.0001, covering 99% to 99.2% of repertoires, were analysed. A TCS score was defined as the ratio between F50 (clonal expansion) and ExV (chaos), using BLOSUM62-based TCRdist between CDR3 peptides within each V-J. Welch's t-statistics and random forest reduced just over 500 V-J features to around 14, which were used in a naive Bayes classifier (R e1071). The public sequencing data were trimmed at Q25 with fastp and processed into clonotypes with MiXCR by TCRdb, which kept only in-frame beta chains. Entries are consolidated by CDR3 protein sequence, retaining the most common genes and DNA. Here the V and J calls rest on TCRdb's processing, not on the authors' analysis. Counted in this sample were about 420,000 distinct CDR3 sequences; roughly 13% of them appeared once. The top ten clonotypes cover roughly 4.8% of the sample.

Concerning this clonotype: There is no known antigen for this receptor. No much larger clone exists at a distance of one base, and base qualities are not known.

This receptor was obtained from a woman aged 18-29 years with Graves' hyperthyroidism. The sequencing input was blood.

The DNA sequence is TGCAGCGTTCACCCTCCGGGACAGGGTGAAGCTTTCTTT. Its protein reads: CSVHPPGQGEAFF. The V and J genes are TRBV29-1 and TRBJ1-1; TRBD1 fits 9 bases in the junction. The germline V gene specifies SQVTM as CDR1 and ANQGSEA as CDR2. The CDR3 measures 13 amino acids from cysteine to phenylalanine. Kept here is only the CDR3 DNA, which spans 39 bases and is read in frame from base 1. V loses 5 bases at its end and J loses 7 bases; junction bases beyond the gene matches: 8. With the portions outside the CDR3 filled from the reference TRBV29-1 and TRBJ1-1 genes, the complete variable region becomes SAVISQKPSRDICQRGTSLTIQCQVDSQVTMMFWYRQQPGQSLTLIATANQGSEATYESGFVIDKFPISRPNLTFSTLTVSNMSPEDSSIYLCSVHPPGQGEAFFGQGTRLTVV.